Listed below are T cell receptor beta chains from one sample, sequenced in a study of blood T cells in healthy people across ages. In TCRdb, the 5' RACE reads were re-called with MiXCR into one record per CDR3 protein. The sample lists roughly 800,000 distinct CDR3 sequences, 58% occurring once. The source material was blood. The receptors shown here come from a young man in good health. Each CDR3 is given with its conserved first and last residue. A D gene is named only where the DNA matches it firmly. Rows may omit the clone size; those that give it use once, few, many or a size class.

length	V	D	J	size	DNA	CDR3
14	TRBV4-3	NA	TRBJ2-3	NA	TGCGCCAGCAGCCAAGTGGTGTTAGCAGATACGCAGTATTTT	CASSQVVLADTQYF
17	TRBV25-1	TRBD2	TRBJ2-7	NA	TGTGCCAGCAGTGCTCCCGGGACTAGCGGGGGCTCCTACGAGCAGTACTTC	CASSAPGTSGGSYEQYF
16	TRBV10-3	NA	TRBJ2-1	NA	TGTGCCATCAGTGAGTCTTCCTCAATCTTAGACAATGAGCAGTTCTTC	CAISESSSILDNEQFF
16	TRBV5-5	TRBD2	TRBJ2-3	once	TGTGCCAGCAGAATAAATGCGGGACTAGCGCTAGATACGCAGTATTTT	CASRINAGLALDTQYF
14	TRBV20-1	NA	TRBJ2-1	NA	TGCAGTACCCCCTCGCGGCAGACCTACAATGAGCAGTTCTTC	CSTPSRQTYNEQFF
12	TRBV29-1	NA	TRBJ2-7	NA	TGCAGCGTTCTCAGATCAAACGACGAGCAGTACTTC	CSVLRSNDEQYF
14	TRBV7-9	NA	TRBJ1-1	NA	TGTGCCAGCAGCTTATGGGGGGCGAACACTGAAGCTTTCTTT	CASSLWGANTEAFF
18	TRBV5-6	NA	TRBJ1-2	NA	TGTGCCAGCAGCTCCAGGAAATCCTTAAGGGCAACTAACTATGGCTACACCTTC	CASSSRKSLRATNYGYTF
16	TRBV5-8	NA	TRBJ2-3	NA	TGTGCCAGCAGCATAGGGACCGCCATGGCCACAGATACGCAGTATTTT	CASSIGTAMATDTQYF
15	TRBV7-2	NA	TRBJ2-7	NA	TGTGCCAGCAGCTTATTCGAGCGCCCTAGCTACGAGCAGTACTTC	CASSLFERPSYEQYF
13	TRBV20-1	TRBD1	TRBJ2-5	few	TGCAGTGCTCGAGGGACAGGTCGAGAGACCCAGTACTTC	CSARGTGRETQYF
17	TRBV10-3	TRBD2	TRBJ2-2	NA	TGTGCCATCAATGCAGCGGGGGGCCCTGGGGACACCGGGGAGCTGTTTTTT	CAINAAGGPGDTGELFF
12	TRBV11-2	NA	TRBJ2-7	few	TGTGCCAGCGGGGAGCACCGATACGAGCAGTACTTC	CASGEHRYEQYF
15	TRBV20-1	TRBD1	TRBJ2-3	NA	TGCAGTGCTAGAAGGGACAGGGTTTTGGCAGATACGCAGGATTTT	CSARRDRVLADTQDF
15	TRBV20-1	NA	TRBJ2-7	NA	TGCAGTGCTAGAGGACGGACAGCTAAGAGCTACGAGCAGTACTTC	CSARGRTAKSYEQYF
15	TRBV20-1	TRBD2	TRBJ2-5	NA	TGCAGTGCTACTCCAGCGGGGGGAAACCAAGAGACCCAGTACTTC	CSATPAGGNQETQYF